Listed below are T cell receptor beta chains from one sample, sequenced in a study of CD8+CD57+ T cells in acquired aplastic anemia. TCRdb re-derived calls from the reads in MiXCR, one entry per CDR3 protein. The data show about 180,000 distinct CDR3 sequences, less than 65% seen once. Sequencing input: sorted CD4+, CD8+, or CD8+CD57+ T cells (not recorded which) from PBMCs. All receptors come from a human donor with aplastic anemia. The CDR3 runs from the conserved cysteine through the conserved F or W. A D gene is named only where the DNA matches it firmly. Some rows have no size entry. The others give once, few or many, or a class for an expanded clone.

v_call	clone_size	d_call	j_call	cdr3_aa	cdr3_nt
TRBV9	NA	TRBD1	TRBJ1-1	CASSPRAWDSSTEAFF	TGTGCCAGCAGCCCCCGCGCGTGGGACAGTAGTACTGAAGCTTTCTTT
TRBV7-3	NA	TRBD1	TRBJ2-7	CASSPGQTPYEQYF	TGTGCCAGCAGCCCGGGACAGACGCCCTACGAGCAGTACTTC
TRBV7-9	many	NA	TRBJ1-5	CASSGTLGNQPQHF	TGTGCCAGCAGCGGAACGCTAGGCAATCAGCCCCAGCATTTT
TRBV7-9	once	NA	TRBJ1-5	CASSFGQVNQPQHF	TGTGCCAGCAGCTTTGGCCAGGTCAATCAGCCCCAGCATTTT
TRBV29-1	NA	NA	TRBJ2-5	CSSPGFQETQYF	TGCAGCTCACCAGGATTCCAAGAGACCCAGTACTTC
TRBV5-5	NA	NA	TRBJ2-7	CASSLGPTSYEQYF	TGTGCCAGCAGCTTGGGGCCCACCTCCTACGAGCAGTACTTC
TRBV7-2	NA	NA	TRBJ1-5	CASSFGGQGQPQHF	TGTGCCAGCAGCTTTGGGGGCCAGGGTCAGCCCCAGCATTTT
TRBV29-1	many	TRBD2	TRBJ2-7	CSVEGLAGDNSYEQYF	TGCAGCGTTGAAGGGCTAGCGGGGGACAACTCCTACGAGCAGTACTTC
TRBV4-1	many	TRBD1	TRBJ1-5	CASSQVRGHNQPQHF	TGCGCCAGCAGCCAAGTTAGGGGGCACAATCAGCCCCAGCATTTT
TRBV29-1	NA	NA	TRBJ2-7	CSVLTVGEQSYEQYF	TGCAGCGTGCTCACGGTTGGGGAGCAATCCTACGAGCAGTACTTC
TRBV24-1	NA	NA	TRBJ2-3	CATSVRQGSTDTQYF	TGTGCCACCAGTGTTAGGCAGGGGAGCACAGATACGCAGTATTTT
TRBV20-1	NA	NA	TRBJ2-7	CSARDWGQHSDYEQYF	TGCAGTGCTAGAGACTGGGGGCAGCATTCGGATTACGAGCAGTACTTC
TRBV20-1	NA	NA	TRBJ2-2	CSVPAGNTGELFF	TGCAGTGTACCAGCGGGGAACACCGGGGAGCTGTTTTTT
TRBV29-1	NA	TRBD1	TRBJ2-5	CSVRQGGGETQYF	TGCAGCGTTAGACAGGGGGGTGGAGAGACCCAGTACTTC
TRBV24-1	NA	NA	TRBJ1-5	CATSDPGPRRPQHF	TGTGCCACCAGTGACCCGGGACCCCGTAGGCCCCAGCATTTT
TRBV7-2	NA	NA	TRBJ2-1	CASSLTRYNEQFF	TGTGCCAGCAGCTTGACACGGTACAATGAGCAGTTCTTC
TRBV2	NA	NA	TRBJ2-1	CASSNSLSYNEQFF	TGTGCCAGCAGTAACAGCCTCTCCTACAATGAGCAGTTCTTC
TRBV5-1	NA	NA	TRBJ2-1	CASSEGGSYNEQFF	TGCGCCAGCAGCGAGGGGGGTTCCTACAATGAGCAGTTCTTC
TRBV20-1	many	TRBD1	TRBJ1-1	CSAHRGAEAFF	TGCAGTGCTCACAGGGGCGCTGAAGCTTTCTTT
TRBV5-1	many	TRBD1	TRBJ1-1	CASSLVAGGAEAFF	TGCGCCAGCAGCTTGGTGGCAGGGGGGGCCGAAGCTTTCTTT
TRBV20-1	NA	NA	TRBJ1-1	CQAPGGNTEAFF	TGCCAGGCGCCGGGGGGGAACACTGAAGCTTTCTTT
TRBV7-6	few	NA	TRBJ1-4	CASSFAMGEKLFF	TGTGCCAGCAGCTTTGCGATGGGTGAAAAACTGTTTTTT
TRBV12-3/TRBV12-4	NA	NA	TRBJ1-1	CASSSYVGGMNTEAFF	TGTGCCAGCAGCTCTTACGTGGGCGGAATGAACACTGAAGCTTTCTTT
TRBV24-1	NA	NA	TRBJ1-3	CATSDSPGNTIYF	TGTGCCACCAGTGATTCTCCCGGGAACACCATATATTTT
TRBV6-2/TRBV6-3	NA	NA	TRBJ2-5	CASSPPRGFGTQYF	TGTGCCAGCAGTCCTCCCCGGGGGTTCGGGACCCAGTACTTC
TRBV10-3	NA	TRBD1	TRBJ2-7	CATQGQGNEQYF	TGTGCCACCCAGGGACAGGGCAACGAGCAGTACTTC
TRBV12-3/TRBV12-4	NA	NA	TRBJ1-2	CASRPDNGGYGYTF	TGTGCCAGCAGGCCTGACAACGGGGGCTATGGCTACACCTTC
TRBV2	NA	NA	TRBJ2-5	CASSQILANQETQYF	TGTGCCAGCAGCCAGATACTAGCAAACCAAGAGACCCAGTACTTC
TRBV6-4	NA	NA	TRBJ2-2	CASSDGSTGELFF	TGTGCCAGCAGTGACGGGAGCACCGGGGAGCTGTTTTTT
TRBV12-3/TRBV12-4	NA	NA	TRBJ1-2	CASSFGFGNYGYTF	TGTGCCAGCAGCTTCGGCTTTGGGAACTATGGCTACACCTTC